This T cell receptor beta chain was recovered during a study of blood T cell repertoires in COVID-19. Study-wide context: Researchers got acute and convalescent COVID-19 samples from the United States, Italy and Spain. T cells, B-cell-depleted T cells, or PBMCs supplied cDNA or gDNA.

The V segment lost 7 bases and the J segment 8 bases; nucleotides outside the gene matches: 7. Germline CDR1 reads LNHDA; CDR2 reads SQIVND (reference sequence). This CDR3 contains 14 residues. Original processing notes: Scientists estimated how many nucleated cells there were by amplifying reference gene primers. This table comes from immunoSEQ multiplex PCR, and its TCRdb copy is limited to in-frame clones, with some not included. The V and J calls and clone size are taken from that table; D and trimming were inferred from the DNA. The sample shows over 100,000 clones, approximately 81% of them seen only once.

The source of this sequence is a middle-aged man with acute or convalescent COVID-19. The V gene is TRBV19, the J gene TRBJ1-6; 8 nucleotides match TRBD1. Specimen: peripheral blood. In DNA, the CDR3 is TGTGCCAGTACGTCCCGGGACAGGTATTCACCCCTCCACTTT. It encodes CASTSRDRYSPLHF. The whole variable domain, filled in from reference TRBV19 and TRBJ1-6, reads DGGITQSPKYLFRKEGQNVTLSCEQNLNHDAMYWYRQDPGQGLRLIYYSQIVNDFQKGDIAEGYSVSREKKESFPLTVTSAQKNPTAFYLCASTSRDRYSPLHFGNGTRLTVT.